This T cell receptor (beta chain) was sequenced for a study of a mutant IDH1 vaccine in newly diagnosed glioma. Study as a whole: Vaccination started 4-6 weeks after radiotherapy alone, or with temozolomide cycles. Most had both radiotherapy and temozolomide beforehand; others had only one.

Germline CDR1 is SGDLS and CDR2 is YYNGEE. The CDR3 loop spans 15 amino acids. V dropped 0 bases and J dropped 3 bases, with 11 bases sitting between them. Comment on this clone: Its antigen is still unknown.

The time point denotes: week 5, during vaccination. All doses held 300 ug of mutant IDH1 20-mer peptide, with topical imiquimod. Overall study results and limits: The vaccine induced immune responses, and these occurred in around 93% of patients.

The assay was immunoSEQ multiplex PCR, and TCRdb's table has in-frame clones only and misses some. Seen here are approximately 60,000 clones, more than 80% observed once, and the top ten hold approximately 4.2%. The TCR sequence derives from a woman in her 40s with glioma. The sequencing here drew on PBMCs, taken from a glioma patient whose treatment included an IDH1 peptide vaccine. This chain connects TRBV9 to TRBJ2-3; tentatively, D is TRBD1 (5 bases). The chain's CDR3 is CASSVEGRSTDTQYF. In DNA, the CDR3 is TGTGCCAGCAGCGTAGAGGGGCGGAGTACAGATACGCAGTATTTT.